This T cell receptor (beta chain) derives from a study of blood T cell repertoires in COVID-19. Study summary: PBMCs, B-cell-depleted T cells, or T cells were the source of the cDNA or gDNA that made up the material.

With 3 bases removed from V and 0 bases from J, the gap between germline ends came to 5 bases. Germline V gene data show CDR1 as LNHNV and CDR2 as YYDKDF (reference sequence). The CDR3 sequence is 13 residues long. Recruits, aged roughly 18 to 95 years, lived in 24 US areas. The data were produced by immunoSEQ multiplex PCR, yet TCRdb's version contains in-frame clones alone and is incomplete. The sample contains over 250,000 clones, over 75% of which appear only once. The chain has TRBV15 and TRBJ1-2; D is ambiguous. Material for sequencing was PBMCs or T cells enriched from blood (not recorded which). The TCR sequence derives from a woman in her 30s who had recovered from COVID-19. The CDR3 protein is CATSSSANYGYTF. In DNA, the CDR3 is TGTGCCACCAGCAGTTCAGCTAACTATGGCTACACCTTC.